In its sample, the clone carrying this TCR beta chain was seen a few times. These data originate in a study of human T cells and chemical hapten exposure. The ends were cut back, 10 bases at V and 8 bases at J, with 20 bases in the middle. The CDR3 length is 13 residues. Germline loops: CDR1 MDHEN, CDR2 SYDVKM. TCRdb reprocessed the RACE reads with MiXCR, giving one entry per CDR3 protein. This sample carries tens of thousands of distinct CDR3 sequences, roughly 7.6% of them seen once, and the ten largest clones take 1% to 1.5%. As for time point: pre-sensitization, week 0. Treatment described: therapeutic diphenylcyclopropenone sensitization with weekly scalp DPC.

The TCR sequence derives from a woman in her forties or fifties with alopecia areata. Some clones in this sample may be carry-over from other donors' samples. J is TRBJ1-2 and V is TRBV28; D not resolved. The sequencing used whole blood, collected in connection with sensitization to the hapten diphenylcyclopropenone (DPC). The chain's CDR3 is CAIPSVGHGGYTF. In DNA form, the CDR3 reads TGTGCCATCCCCTCGGTAGGGCACGGCGGCTACACCTTC.